The T cell receptor (beta chain) described here comes from a study of PD-1 blockade in classical Hodgkin lymphoma. Findings and caveats of the study: Nivolumab initiated under 1 year post-ASCT led to patient exclusion.

The time point was: cycle 4 day 1 (C4D1), after more than 5 weeks of nivolumab. All trial patients relapsed after autologous stem cell transplantation. Thawed PBMCs were the source of CD4+ T cells, purified by magnetic negative selection. Best overall response was complete response, partial response or progressive disease in these relapsed/refractory classical Hodgkin lymphoma patients. TCRdb's table, derived via immunoSEQ multiplex PCR, lists solely in-frame clones and lacks some. The sample lists almost 30,000 clones, about four fifths seen once, with around 0.6% in the top ten. The germline V gene encodes CDR1 ENHRY and CDR2 SYGVKD. Trimming cost V 11 bases and J 6 bases, with 10 bases left between them. This CDR3 has 10 residues. This clone was observed a handful of times. Antigen unknown.

The starting material was CD4+ T cells from blood, obtained before the fourth cycle of nivolumab. This clonotype originated in a human donor with classical Hodgkin lymphoma. The chain couples TRBV10-3 to TRBJ1-1; D call uncertain. This CDR3 reads CALKTPEAFF. As DNA, the CDR3 is TGTGCCCTTAAGACCCCTGAAGCTTTCTTT.